The sequence of this TCR beta chain was determined in a study of cytomegalovirus exposure and HLA in healthy donors. Study information: Most genotyped donors, around four fifths of about 400, had Caucasian-associated genetic ancestry.

60 Vbeta and 13 Jbeta primers were used in PCR. TCRdb's copy holds only in-frame clones and misses some; the assay was immunoSEQ multiplex PCR. The profile shows 83,000 or so clones, roughly 80% of them singletons. Trimming removed 7 bases at V and 1 base at J, with 10 bases between. The germline CDR1 and CDR2 sequences are SQVTM and ANQGSEA. The CDR3 spans 12 residues. Study-level findings and limits: In a later analysis, TCR beta V- and J-gene trimming showed a link to a missense DCLRE1C variant.

A remark on this clone: Its antigen remains unknown.

This receptor was identified in a woman in her 30s in good health and CMV-seronegative. The material sequenced was PBMCs. V gene TRBV29-1 combines with J gene TRBJ1-1; D gene ambiguous. CDR3 DNA: TGCAGCGCCGGAGTAGGGAACACTGAAGCTTTCTTT. Amino acid sequence: CSAGVGNTEAFF.